This T cell receptor beta chain was sequenced during a study of blood T cell repertoires in COVID-19 (dated by TCRdb to the early 2020s). For context, the study as a whole: Samples from collaborators originated in the United States, Italy and Spain and spanned both the acute and convalescent phases of COVID-19. Subjects who had been exposed to COVID-19, were actively infected with it, or had recovered from it provided the deeply sampled blood TCRbeta repertoires that made up the dataset. Samples were obtained from the ongoing ImmuneRACE study (first 160 participants) and from over a thousand subjects provided by 6 global collaborators. The repertoires were released in a freely available public database intended as a resource for research on the immune response to SARS-CoV-2. Where available, HLA class I and class II types were obtained from metadata supplied by the sample provider rather than from assay-based typing. The material from the prospective study consisted of cDNA or gDNA derived from T cells, B-cell-depleted T cells, or PBMCs. A de-identified subject ID, COVID-19 status, age in years and sex were almost always included in the sample metadata. Study-wide findings and limitations: Clinical and demographic metadata were provided uncurated, with the amount varying by source and participant.

Sequences MNHEY (CDR1) and SMNVEV (CDR2) are obtained from the germline V gene (reference sequence). Reading from cysteine to phenylalanine, the CDR3 counts 19 amino acids. Solely the CDR3 DNA is kept, with 57 bases framed from the first base. Ends trimmed: V by 6 bases, J by 2 bases; bases unmatched to a gene: 14. This clone was picked up a small number of times. Which antigen it targets is not known. There are no base qualities to consult, and no much larger clone falls within one base. Enrolling through a virtual design, the prospective study's participants ranged in age from roughly 18 to 89 years and lived across 20 to 25 United States geographic areas. Cohort assignment in the prospective study relied on participant-reported clinical history from a screening survey and a study questionnaire. For ImmuneRACE Cohort 3, a participant was defined as recovered based on two consecutive negative NP/OP PCR tests, clearance by a healthcare professional, or resolution of symptoms. In the prospective study, whole blood, serum and a nasopharyngeal or oropharyngeal swab were collected from each participant by mobile phlebotomists. Prospective study participants could optionally give additional blood draws and questionnaires over an approximately two-month period. Before DNA extraction, prospective study blood samples were shipped either frozen or at room temperature.

The immunoSEQ Assay, a bias-controlled multiplex PCR, was used to amplify TCRbeta CDR3 regions from genomic DNA. On the authors' methods: The number of nucleated cells in each sample was estimated by amplification of reference gene primers within the assay. Sequence reads were collapsed and filtered to measure the absolute abundance of every unique TCRbeta CDR3 rearrangement. Productive Simpson clonality was computed per sample as the square root of Simpson's diversity index over productive rearrangements. In its TCRdb copy, this immuneACCESS table keeps in-frame sequences only and misses some clones. Where compared with another copy, unresolved V genes explain less than half of these, and the others have no known cause. That table is the source of V, J and clone size, and D and trimming were worked out from the DNA. The sample yields 390,000 or so clones; about four fifths were counted once. Around 5% of the sample belongs to the ten largest clones.

The clonotype comes from a woman in her 50s who had recovered from COVID-19. Sequencing used PBMCs or T cells enriched from blood (not recorded which). Recombination connected TRBV27 to TRBJ2-3, with 13 bases matching TRBD2. The CDR3 corresponds to CASSLWGTGLAGPTDTQYF. The DNA reads TGTGCCAGCAGCCTATGGGGGACGGGACTAGCGGGGCCCACAGATACGCAGTATTTT.